The 23 T cell receptor beta chains reported below all come from one sample, sequenced in a study of cytomegalovirus exposure and HLA in healthy donors (dated by TCRdb to the late 2010s). Library generation was performed with the immunoSEQ multiplex PCR assay. For the multiplex PCR, a mixture combining 60 forward primers for TCR Vbeta segments and 13 reverse primers for TCR Jbeta segments was used. TCRdb obtained this table from immuneACCESS and retained in-frame rearrangements with V and J assigned. These tables miss some clones; where compared with another copy, unresolved V genes account for less than half of the shortfall, and the remainder is unexplained. Present in this sample are about 200,000 clones, 75% to 85% of which were seen just once. Jointly, the top ten make up 2.5% to 3% of the sample. What was sequenced was PBMCs. These TCRs come from a woman aged 40 to 55 in good health and CMV-seronegative.

The chain recombines TRBV7-2 with TRBJ2-7; D might be TRBD1 (5 bases). The V gene's germline CDR1 is SGHTA and CDR2 FQGNSA. The CDR3 length is 13 residues. Trimming stripped 6 bases from V and 5 bases from J, with 14 bases between. This CDR3 reads CASSTRVHDEQYF. The CDR3 DNA follows: TGTGCCAGCAGTACCAGGGTCCACGACGAGCAGTACTTC.

This clone appeared a single time. The chain carries TRBV28 and TRBJ2-3; weak D call: TRBD2 (5 bases). The ends were cut back, 2 bases at V and 7 bases at J, with 16 bases in the middle. Germline CDR1 and CDR2: MDHEN and SYDVKM. The CDR3 consists of 15 residues. This CDR3 reads CASSLTGYGRNTQYF. The CDR3 nucleotides are TGTGCCAGCAGTTTAACGGGATACGGTCGAAATACGCAGTATTTT.

V is TRBV30 and J is TRBJ1-6; 7 nucleotides agree with TRBD1. The germline gives CDR1 GTSNPN, CDR2 SVGIG (reference sequence). The CDR3 is 17 amino acids. V trimming: 4 bases; J trimming: 10 bases; junction bases outside the gene matches: 19. The CDR3 DNA is TGTGCCTGGATGCCTTGGACAGGTCGGGCGGGTGGATCACCCCTCCACTTT. Amino acids: CAWMPWTGRAGGSPLHF.

Only a few counts were recorded for this clone. The chain carries TRBV19 and TRBJ2-1; D gene unclear. Germline CDR1 reads LNHDA; CDR2 reads SQIVND (reference sequence). This CDR3 region has 12 residues. V lost 8 bases, J lost 3 bases, and 8 bases lay in between. CDR3 coding DNA: TGTGCCAGTCAAGCCGGCTACAATGAGCAGTTCTTC. Protein sequence: CASQAGYNEQFF. The full variable domain, with the rest looked up from reference TRBV19 and TRBJ2-1, is DGGITQSPKYLFRKEGQNVTLSCEQNLNHDAMYWYRQDPGQGLRLIYYSQIVNDFQKGDIAEGYSVSREKKESFPLTVTSAQKNPTAFYLCASQAGYNEQFFGPGTRLTVL.

V and J are TRBV28 and TRBJ1-2, with no clear D. This CDR3 is built from 13 residues. The germline CDR1 and CDR2 sequences are MDHEN and SYDVKM. V was trimmed by 5 bases and J by 1 base, leaving 8 bases between them. Here the CDR3 reads CASSPTLNYGYTF. The CDR3 DNA sequence: TGTGCCAGCAGTCCGACACTTAACTATGGCTACACCTTC.

The V and J genes are TRBV5-1 and TRBJ2-3; 10 bases are a match to TRBD2. The CDR3 runs to 16 residues. V lost 7 bases, J lost 0 bases, and 8 bases stayed unmatched. Germline V gene data show CDR1 as SGHRS and CDR2 as YFSETQ. The CDR3 spells CASSKREGTSTDTQYF. In DNA, the CDR3 is TGCGCCAGCTCAAAGCGGGAGGGAACTAGCACAGATACGCAGTATTTT.

The chain carries TRBV2 and TRBJ2-7, with D maybe TRBD2 (5 bases). The germline V gene has CDR1 SNHLY and CDR2 FYNNEI. There are 13 residues in the CDR3. The germline V and J ends were trimmed by 6 bases and 3 bases, with 12 bases remaining between them. CDR3 loop: CASRRADDYEQYF. CDR3 nucleotides: TGTGCCAGCAGGAGGGCGGATGACTACGAGCAGTACTTC.

The CDR3 here is CASSHAGNTEAFF. DNA of the CDR3: TGTGCCAGCAGCCACGCGGGGAACACTGAAGCTTTCTTT. The rearrangement uses TRBV14 and TRBJ1-1; D is undetermined. Trimming pared 3 bases from V and 1 base from J, leaving 6 bases between. This CDR3 region has 13 residues. Germline V gene data show CDR1 as SGHDN and CDR2 as FVKESK. Complete variable domain (other parts from reference TRBV14 and TRBJ1-1): EAGVTQFPSHSVIEKGQTVTLRCDPISGHDNLYWYRRVMGKEIKFLLHFVKESKQDESGMPNNRFLAERTGGTYSTLKVQPAELEDSGVYFCASSHAGNTEAFFGQGTRLTVV.

This chain links TRBV6-6 with TRBJ2-7; no definite D call. Germline V gene lookup returns CDR1 MNHNY and CDR2 SVGAGI (reference sequence). Trimming took off 0 bases at V and 6 bases at J, with 6 bases between the two ends. The length of the CDR3 is 12 residues. The CDR3, as DNA: TGTGCCAGCAGTTACTCTTTGGCCGAGCAGTACTTC. Amino acids: CASSYSLAEQYF.

The chain recombines TRBV9 with TRBJ1-3; D is unresolved. This CDR3 is 14 amino acids long. V lost 4 bases and J lost 4, with 12 bases in between. Germline lookup yields CDR1 SGDLS and CDR2 YYNGEE. CDR3: CASSIYSTGNTIYF. CDR3 DNA: TGTGCCAGCAGCATCTACAGTACGGGAAACACCATATATTTT.

The CDR3 protein is CASSLVGPGIATNEKLFF. In DNA form, the CDR3 reads TGTGCCAGCAGCTTGGTCGGCCCGGGTATTGCAACTAATGAAAAACTGTTTTTT. The rearrangement uses TRBV5-5 and TRBJ1-4; D gene uncertain. Trimming pared 0 bases from V and 0 bases from J, leaving 15 bases between. The CDR3 consists of 18 residues. CDR1 is SGHKS and CDR2 is YYEKEE in the germline V gene (reference sequence). Based on the CDR3 plus reference TRBV5-5 and TRBJ1-4, the full variable domain is DAGVTQSPTHLIKTRGQQVTLRCSPISGHKSVSWYQQVLGQGPQFIFQYYEKEERGRGNFPDRFSARQFPNYSSELNVNALLLGDSALYLCASSLVGPGIATNEKLFFGSGTQLSVL.

On this clone: Other DNA sequences of this sample code for an identical CDR3. The V call is TRBV5-1, the J call TRBJ2-7; 15 bases line up with TRBD2. Per the germline V gene, CDR1 is SGHRS and CDR2 is YFSETQ. The CDR3 spans 14 residues. The V and J ends lost 4 bases and 6 bases, in that order; junction bases with no gene match: 2. The CDR3 protein is CASSPGLAGGEQYF. The CDR3 DNA sequence: TGCGCCAGCAGCCCGGGACTAGCGGGAGGCGAGCAGTACTTC.

The chain is built from TRBV15 and TRBJ1-2; unclear D gene. With 0 bases removed from V and 4 bases from J, the gap between germline ends came to 12 bases. Germline values: CDR1 LNHNV, CDR2 YYDKDF (reference sequence). The length of the CDR3 is 15 residues. CDR3 sequence: CATSRDSGFGYGYTF. CDR3 sequence (DNA): TGTGCCACCAGCAGAGATTCGGGGTTCGGCTATGGCTACACCTTC.

This clone was picked up a small number of times. The J gene is TRBJ1-2, the V gene TRBV15, with 9 bases matching TRBD1. With V trimmed by 1 base and J by 8 bases, 8 bases remained unmatched. Germline V lookup: CDR1 LNHNV, CDR2 YYDKDF (reference sequence). The CDR3 is made up of 15 amino acids. Written as DNA, the CDR3 is TGTGCCACCAGCAGAGCTGCACAGGGGGCAAGAGGCTACACCTTC. Translated, it gives CATSRAAQGARGYTF. Full variable domain (remainder filled in from reference TRBV15 and TRBJ1-2): DAMVIQNPRYQVTQFGKPVTLSCSQTLNHNVMYWYQQKSSQAPKLLFHYYDKDFNNEADTPDNFQSRRPNTSFCFLDIRSPGLGDTAMYLCATSRAAQGARGYTFGSGTRLTVV.

The rearrangement joins TRBV6-5 to TRBJ2-7, with a weak D call TRBD2 (6 bases). V lost 5 bases and J 6 bases, leaving 17 bases between the germline ends. Germline CDR1 is MNHEY and CDR2 is SVGAGI. The CDR3 extends over 14 amino acids. CDR3 coding DNA: TGTGCCAGCAGTCAACGCCGGGACTCGGGCGAGCAGTACTTC. As protein: CASSQRRDSGEQYF.

The gene calls are TRBV7-2 and TRBJ1-1, with D hard to call. V was shortened by 5 bases and J by 1 base, with 11 bases between the two germline ends. CDR1 is SGHTA, CDR2 FQGNSA, per germline. The CDR3 has 14 residues. CDR3 in amino acids: CASSLTERNTEAFF. The DNA for the CDR3 is TGTGCCAGCAGCCTAACAGAAAGGAACACTGAAGCTTTCTTT.

This clone came up a few times. This chain links TRBV6-6 with TRBJ1-5; D is ambiguous. CDR1 and CDR2 from the germline V gene are MNHNY and SVGAGI (reference sequence). This CDR3 spans 12 amino acids. V dropped 2 bases and J dropped 5 bases, with 4 bases sitting between them. CDR3 sequence reads: CASSYVDQPQHF. CDR3 DNA: TGTGCCAGCAGTTACGTCGATCAGCCCCAGCATTTT.

V and J are TRBV6-4 and TRBJ2-7; 10 nucleotides agree with TRBD2. This CDR3 has 18 residues. J was trimmed by 7 bases and V by 1 base; bases with no gene match: 16. The germline V gene has CDR1 MRHNA and CDR2 SNTAGT. CDR3 region: CASSDLEGEAGGPREQYF. The DNA of the CDR3 is TGTGCCAGCAGTGACTTAGAGGGAGAAGCGGGAGGGCCGCGTGAGCAGTACTTC.

The chain employs TRBV7-2 and TRBJ2-7; no firm D call. Germline CDR1 reads SGHTA; CDR2 reads FQGNSA. V lost 1 base, J lost 3 bases, and 10 bases lay in between. The CDR3 totals 14 residues. The CDR3 region is CASSLDVSGYEQYF. In nucleotides, the CDR3 is TGTGCCAGCAGCTTAGACGTCTCCGGCTACGAGCAGTACTTC.

The chain employs TRBV28 and TRBJ2-1, with 8 nucleotides matching TRBD2. In germline, CDR1 is MDHEN, CDR2 SYDVKM. The CDR3 runs to 16 residues. V trimming: 3 bases; J trimming: 6 bases; junction bases outside the gene matches: 10. CDR3 sequence: CASSFEGLVFGNEQFF. CDR3 bases: TGTGCCAGCAGTTTTGAGGGACTAGTATTCGGCAATGAGCAGTTCTTC.

The chain carries TRBV28 and TRBJ2-2; 8 bases line up with TRBD2. V dropped 6 bases and J dropped 4; count of bases not matched to a gene: 16. Germline assignment: CDR1 MDHEN and CDR2 SYDVKM. This CDR3 has 18 residues. The CDR3 reads CASSNSMRLASSTGELFF. In DNA form, the CDR3 reads TGTGCCAGCAGCAACTCAATGAGACTAGCGAGCAGCACCGGGGAGCTGTTTTTT.

J is TRBJ2-7 and V is TRBV6-5; a possible D gene is TRBD2 (6 bases). The CDR3 totals 14 residues. Germline-derived CDR1 and CDR2 are MNHEY and SVGAGI. The V end was cut by 6 bases, the J end by 1 base, with 13 bases between. DNA for the CDR3: TGTGCCAGCAGGGTAGGAGGGCTATCCTACGAGCAGTACTTC. Translation gives CASRVGGLSYEQYF.

This sequence joins TRBV5-1 and TRBJ2-1, with TRBD2 matching over 11 bases. The J segment lost 0 bases and the V segment lost 4 bases, leaving 12 bases of the junction unmatched. The germline CDR1 and CDR2 sequences are SGHRS and YFSETQ. The CDR3 consists of 19 residues. The chain's CDR3 is CASSPRGSGRANSYNEQFF. As DNA, the CDR3 is TGCGCCAGCAGCCCCCGGGGTAGCGGGAGGGCCAACTCCTACAATGAGCAGTTCTTC.